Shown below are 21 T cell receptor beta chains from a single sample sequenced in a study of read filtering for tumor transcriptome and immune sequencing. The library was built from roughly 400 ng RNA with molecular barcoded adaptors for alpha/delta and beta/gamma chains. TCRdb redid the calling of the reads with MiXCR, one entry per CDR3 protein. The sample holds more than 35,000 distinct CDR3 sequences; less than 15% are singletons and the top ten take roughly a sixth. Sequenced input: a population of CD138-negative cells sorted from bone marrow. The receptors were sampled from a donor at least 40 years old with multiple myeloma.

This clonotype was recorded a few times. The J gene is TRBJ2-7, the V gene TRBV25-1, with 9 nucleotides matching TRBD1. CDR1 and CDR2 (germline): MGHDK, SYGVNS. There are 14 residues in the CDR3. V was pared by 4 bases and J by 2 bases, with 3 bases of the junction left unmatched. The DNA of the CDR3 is TGTGCCAGCAGTGCAGACAGGGGGACCTACGAGCAGTACTTC. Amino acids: CASSADRGTYEQYF.

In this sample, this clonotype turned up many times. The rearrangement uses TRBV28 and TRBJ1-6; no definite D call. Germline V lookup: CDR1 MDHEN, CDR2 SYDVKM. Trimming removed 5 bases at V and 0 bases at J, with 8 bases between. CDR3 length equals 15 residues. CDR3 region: CASSSHSSYNSPLHF. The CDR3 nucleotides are TGTGCCAGCAGTAGTCATAGCTCCTATAATTCACCCCTCCACTTT.

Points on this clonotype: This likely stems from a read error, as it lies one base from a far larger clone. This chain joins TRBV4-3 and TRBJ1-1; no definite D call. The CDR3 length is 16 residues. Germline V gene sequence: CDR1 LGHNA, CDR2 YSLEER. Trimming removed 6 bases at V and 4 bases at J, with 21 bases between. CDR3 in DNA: TGCGCCAGCAGACCAAATATACCGCGAGGCAGCACTGAAGCTTTCTTT. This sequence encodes CASRPNIPRGSTEAFF.

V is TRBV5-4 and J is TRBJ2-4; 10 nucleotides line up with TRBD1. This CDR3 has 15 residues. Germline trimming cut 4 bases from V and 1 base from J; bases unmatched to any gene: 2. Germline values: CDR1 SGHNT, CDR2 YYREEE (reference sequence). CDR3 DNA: TGTGCCAGCAGCGCGGGACAGGGGGCCAAAAACATTCAGTACTTC. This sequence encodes CASSAGQGAKNIQYF.

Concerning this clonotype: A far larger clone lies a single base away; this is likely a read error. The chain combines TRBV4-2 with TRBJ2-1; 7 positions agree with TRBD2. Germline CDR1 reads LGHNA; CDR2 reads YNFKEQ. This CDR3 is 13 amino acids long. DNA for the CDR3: TGTGCCAGCACCTGGGAGGGGCCCCATGAGCAGCTCTTC. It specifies CASTWEGPHEQLF.

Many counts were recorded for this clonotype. The CDR3 protein is CASSQEGGGRPNEQFF. CDR3 coding DNA: TGTGCCAGCAGCCAAGAAGGGGGGGGCCGGCCGAATGAGCAGTTCTTC. V is TRBV4-2 and J is TRBJ2-1, with a possible D match to TRBD2 (7 bases). The CDR3 is 16 amino acids. CDR1 LGHNA and CDR2 YNFKEQ come from the germline V gene. Trimming stripped 0 bases from V and 7 bases from J, with 16 bases between.

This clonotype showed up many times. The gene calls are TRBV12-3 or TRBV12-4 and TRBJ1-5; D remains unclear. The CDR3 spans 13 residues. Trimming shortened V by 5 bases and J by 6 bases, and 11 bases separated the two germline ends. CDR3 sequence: CASSRNDLQPQHF. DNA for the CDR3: TGTGCCAGCAGTCGCAACGACCTTCAGCCCCAGCATTTT.

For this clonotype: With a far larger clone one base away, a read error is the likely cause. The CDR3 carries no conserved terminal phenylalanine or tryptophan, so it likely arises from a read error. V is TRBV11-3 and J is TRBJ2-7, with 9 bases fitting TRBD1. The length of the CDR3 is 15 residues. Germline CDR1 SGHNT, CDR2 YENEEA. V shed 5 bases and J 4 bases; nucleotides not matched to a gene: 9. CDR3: CASSPLDRGEYEQYL. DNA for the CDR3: TGTGCCAGCAGCCCTTTGGACAGGGGAGAGTACGAGCAGTACCTC.

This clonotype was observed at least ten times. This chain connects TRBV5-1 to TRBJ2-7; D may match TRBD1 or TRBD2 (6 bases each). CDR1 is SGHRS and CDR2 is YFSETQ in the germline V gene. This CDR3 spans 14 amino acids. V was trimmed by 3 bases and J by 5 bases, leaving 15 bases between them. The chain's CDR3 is CASSYLEGGHEQYF. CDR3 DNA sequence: TGCGCCAGCAGCTACCTCGAGGGGGGCCACGAGCAGTACTTC.

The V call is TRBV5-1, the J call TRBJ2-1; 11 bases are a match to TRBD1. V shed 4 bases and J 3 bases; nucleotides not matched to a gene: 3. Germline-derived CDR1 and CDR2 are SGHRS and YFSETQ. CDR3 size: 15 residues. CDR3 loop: CASSEGTGGYNEQFF. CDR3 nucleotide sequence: TGCGCCAGCAGCGAAGGGACAGGGGGCTACAATGAGCAGTTCTTC.

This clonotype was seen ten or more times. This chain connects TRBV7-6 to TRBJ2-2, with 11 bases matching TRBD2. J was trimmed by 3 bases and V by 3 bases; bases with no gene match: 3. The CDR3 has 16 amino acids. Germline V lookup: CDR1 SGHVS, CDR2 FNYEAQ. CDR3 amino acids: CASSLGTSGDTGELFF. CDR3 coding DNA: TGTGCCAGCAGCTTGGGGACTAGCGGCGACACCGGGGAGCTGTTTTTT.

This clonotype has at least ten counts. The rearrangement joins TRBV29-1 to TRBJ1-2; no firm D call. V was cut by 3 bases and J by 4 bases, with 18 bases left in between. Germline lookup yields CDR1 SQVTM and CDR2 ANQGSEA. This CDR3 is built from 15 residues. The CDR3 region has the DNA TGCAGCGTTGATCTTTCCGACGGAGGTTTCTATGGCTACACCTTC. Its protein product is CSVDLSDGGFYGYTF. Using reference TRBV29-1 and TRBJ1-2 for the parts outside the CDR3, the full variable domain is SAVISQKPSRDICQRGTSLTIQCQVDSQVTMMFWYRQQPGQSLTLIATANQGSEATYESGFVIDKFPISRPNLTFSTLTVSNMSPEDSSIYLCSVDLSDGGFYGYTFGSGTRLTVV.

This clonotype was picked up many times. CDR3 protein: CASSVFGGWNTEAFF. DNA of the CDR3: TGTGCCAGCAGTGTTTTCGGGGGTTGGAACACTGAAGCTTTCTTT. The rearrangement uses TRBV6-2 or TRBV6-3 and TRBJ1-1; D perhaps matches TRBD1 (5 bases). The CDR3 has 15 amino acids. Germline V gene lookup returns CDR1 MNHEY and CDR2 SVGEGT. With 5 bases removed from V and 1 base from J, the gap between germline ends came to 14 bases.

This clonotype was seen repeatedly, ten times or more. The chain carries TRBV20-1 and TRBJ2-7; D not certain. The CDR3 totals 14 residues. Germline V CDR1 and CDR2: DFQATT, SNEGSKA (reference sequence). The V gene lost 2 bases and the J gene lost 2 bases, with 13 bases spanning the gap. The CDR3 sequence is CSARYPYTPYEQYF. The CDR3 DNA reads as TGCAGTGCTAGATACCCGTACACCCCCTACGAGCAGTACTTC.

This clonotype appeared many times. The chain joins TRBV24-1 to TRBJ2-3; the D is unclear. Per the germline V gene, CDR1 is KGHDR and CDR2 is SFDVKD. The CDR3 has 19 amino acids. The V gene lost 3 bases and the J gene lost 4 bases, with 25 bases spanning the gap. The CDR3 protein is CATSDDRQSLLATPDTQYF. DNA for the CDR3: TGTGCCACCAGTGATGACCGCCAATCCCTCTTGGCCACACCAGATACGCAGTATTTT.

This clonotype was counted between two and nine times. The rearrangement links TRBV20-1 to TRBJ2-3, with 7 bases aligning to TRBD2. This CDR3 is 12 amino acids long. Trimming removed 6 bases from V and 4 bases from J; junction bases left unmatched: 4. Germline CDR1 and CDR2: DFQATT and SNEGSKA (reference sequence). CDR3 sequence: CSAPGGADTQYF. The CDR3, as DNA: TGCAGTGCCCCTGGGGGGGCAGATACGCAGTATTTT.

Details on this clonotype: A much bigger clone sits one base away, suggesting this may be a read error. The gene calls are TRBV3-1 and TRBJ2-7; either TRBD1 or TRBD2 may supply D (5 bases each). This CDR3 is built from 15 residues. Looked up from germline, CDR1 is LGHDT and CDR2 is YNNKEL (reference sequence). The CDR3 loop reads CDSSPTRGRTYEQYF. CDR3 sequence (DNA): TGTGACAGCAGCCCCACTAGGGGCAGAACCTACGAGCAGTACTTC.

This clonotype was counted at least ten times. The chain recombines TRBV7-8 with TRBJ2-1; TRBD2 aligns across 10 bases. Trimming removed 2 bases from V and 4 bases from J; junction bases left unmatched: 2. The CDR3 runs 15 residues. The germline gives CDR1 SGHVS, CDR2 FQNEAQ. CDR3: CASSLLAGVYNEQFF. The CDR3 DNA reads TGTGCCAGCAGCTTACTAGCGGGGGTTTACAATGAGCAGTTCTTC. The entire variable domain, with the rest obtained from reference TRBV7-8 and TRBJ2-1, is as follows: GAGVSQSPRYKVAKRGQDVALRCDPISGHVSLFWYQQALGQGPEFLTYFQNEAQLDKSGLPSDRFFAERPEGSVSTLKIQRTQQEDSAVYLCASSLLAGVYNEQFFGPGTRLTVL.

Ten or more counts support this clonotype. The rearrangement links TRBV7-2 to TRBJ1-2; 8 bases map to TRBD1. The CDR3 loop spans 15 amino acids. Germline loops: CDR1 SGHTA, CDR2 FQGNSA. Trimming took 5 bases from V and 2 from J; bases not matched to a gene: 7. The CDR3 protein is CASSPYNRGNYGYTF. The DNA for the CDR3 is TGTGCCAGCAGCCCTTATAACAGGGGGAACTATGGCTACACCTTC.

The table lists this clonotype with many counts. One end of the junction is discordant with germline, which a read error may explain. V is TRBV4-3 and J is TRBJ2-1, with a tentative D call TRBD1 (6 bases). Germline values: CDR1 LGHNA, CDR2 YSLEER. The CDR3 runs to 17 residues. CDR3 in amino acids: CASSQDIITGRSNEQFF. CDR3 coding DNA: TGTGCCAGCAGCCAAGATATTATAACAGGGCGCTCCAATGAGCAGTTCTTC.

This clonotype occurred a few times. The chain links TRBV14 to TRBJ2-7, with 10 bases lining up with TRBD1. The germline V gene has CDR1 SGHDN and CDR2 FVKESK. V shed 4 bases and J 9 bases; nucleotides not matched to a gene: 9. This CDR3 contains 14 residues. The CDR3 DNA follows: TGTGCCAGCAGCCCACGACAGGGGGCCGTGGTGCAGTACTTC. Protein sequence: CASSPRQGAVVQYF.